This TCR beta chain was identified in a study of T-cell reconstitution after alpha-beta-depleted transplantation in children. As it was prepared, the TCRbeta library received unique molecular identifiers. TCRdb recomputed calls from the PCR reads with MiXCR, one row per CDR3 protein. The sample consists of approximately 50,000 distinct CDR3 sequences, 52% of them appearing once. The sample consisted of peripheral blood, taken before TCRalphabeta/CD19-depleted stem cell transplant. The receptor comes from a boy younger than two with SCID, due to receive a stem cell transplant.

CDR3 DNA sequence: TGTGCCAGCAGCTTAGAGGGAGGAGAGACCCAGTACTTC. This codes for CASSLEGGETQYF. The gene calls are TRBV7-2 and TRBJ2-5; weak D call: TRBD2 (6 bases). V was pared by 1 base and J by 4 bases, with 7 bases between. CDR1 SGHTA and CDR2 FQGNSA come from the germline V gene. The CDR3 is 13 amino acids.